This T cell receptor (beta chain) was retrieved from a study of T-cell reconstitution after alpha-beta-depleted transplantation in children. This clonotype was seen ten or more times. V lost 4 bases, J lost 11 bases, and 11 bases lay in between. This CDR3 spans 11 amino acids. Germline lookup yields CDR1 MGHDK and CDR2 SYGVNS. During its preparation, the TCRbeta library received unique molecular identifiers. TCRdb re-called the PCR reads through MiXCR, storing one row per CDR3 protein. The sample has approximately 30,000 distinct CDR3 sequences, roughly 5.7% seen once. V and J are TRBV25-1 and TRBJ1-1; a weak D match, TRBD1 (5 bases). This receptor was identified in a male patient under 18 who had a stem cell transplant for acute myeloid leukemia, so the T cells may come from the graft donor. The sample in question was PBMCs, mostly from graft donor cells, obtained 180 days after TCRalphabeta/CD19-depleted stem cell transplant. As DNA, the CDR3 is TGTGCCAGCAGTGCTTCCTGGGGGGCTTTCTTT. It specifies CASSASWGAFF. The full variable domain, in which reference TRBV25-1 and TRBJ1-1 provide the parts outside the CDR3, is EADIYQTPRYLVIGTGKKITLECSQTMGHDKMYWYQQDPGMELHLIHYSYGVNSTEKGDLSSESTVSRIRTEHFPLTLESARPSHTSQYLCASSASWGAFFGQGTRLTVV.